This entry describes one T cell receptor (beta chain). The data belong to a study of blood T cell repertoires in COVID-19. Study context: Acute and convalescent COVID-19 specimens originated in the United States, Italy and Spain. In each case, the material was cDNA or gDNA derived from T cells, B-cell-depleted T cells, or PBMCs.

Per the germline V gene, CDR1 is GTSNPN and CDR2 is SVGIG (reference sequence). This CDR3 comprises 14 residues. The V segment lost 2 bases and the J segment 3 bases; nucleotides outside the gene matches: 6. Original handling: Counts of nucleated cells, estimated from reference gene primer amplification, were obtained. Here immunoSEQ multiplex PCR was the method, and the copy in TCRdb shows in-frame clones only, minus some. V, J and clone size were drawn from that table, and D and trimming were deduced from the DNA. The repertoire holds 350,000 to 450,000 clones, with approximately 88% as singletons.

This clonotype originated in a man between 35 and 55 years old with acute or convalescent COVID-19. V gene TRBV30 combines with J gene TRBJ1-2; TRBD1 matches 7 bases. What was sequenced was peripheral blood. The chain's CDR3 is CAWSRRQGHYGYTF. The CDR3 region has the DNA TGTGCCTGGAGTCGGCGACAGGGCCACTATGGCTACACCTTC.